The 9 T cell receptor beta chains in this list originate from one sample, sequenced in a study of blood T cell repertoires in COVID-19. The repertoire was sequenced with immunoSEQ multiplex PCR; TCRdb's copy has only in-frame clones and lacks some. The repertoire holds some 150,000 clones, under 85% seen once, with 1.6% in the top ten. Input material: peripheral blood. The receptors come from a human donor in a cohort sampled during active COVID-19.

This clone was detected ten times or more. The chain has TRBV18 and TRBJ1-4; the D gene is possibly TRBD1 (5 bases). This CDR3 region has 14 residues. Trimming took off 2 bases at V and 10 bases at J, with 14 bases between the two ends. In germline, CDR1 is KGHSH, CDR2 LQKENI. This chain's CDR3 is CASSPSRERGKLFF. DNA for the CDR3: TGTGCCAGCTCACCATCGCGGGAGAGGGGAAAACTGTTTTTT.

The chain joins TRBV7-2 to TRBJ2-2; 12 positions agree with TRBD2. V dropped 2 bases and J dropped 2; count of bases not matched to a gene: 9. This CDR3 region has 19 residues. The germline V gene has CDR1 SGHTA and CDR2 FQGNSA. The CDR3 DNA reads TGTGCCAGCAGCTTATTGGTCCTCGGACTAGCGGGAAACACCGGGGAGCTGTTTTTT. Translating it yields CASSLLVLGLAGNTGELFF.

CDR3 residues: CASSSGPPNYGYTF. CDR3 bases: TGTGCCAGCAGCTCAGGGCCCCCTAACTATGGCTACACCTTC. The V gene is TRBV5-4, the J gene TRBJ1-2; D is perhaps TRBD1 (5 bases). This CDR3 region has 14 residues. V was shortened by 3 bases and J by 0 bases, with 9 bases between the two germline ends. Germline V gene lookup returns CDR1 SGHNT and CDR2 YYREEE (reference sequence).

The V call is TRBV19, the J call TRBJ2-7; D perhaps matches TRBD2 (6 bases). Germline V CDR1 and CDR2: LNHDA, SQIVND (reference sequence). The CDR3 has 13 residues. V was clipped by 5 bases and J by 6 bases, with 14 bases between them. The CDR3 here is CASSWRAKGEQYF. The CDR3 DNA reads TGTGCCAGTAGTTGGAGGGCTAAGGGCGAGCAGTACTTC.

V is TRBV18 and J is TRBJ1-5; 8 bases match TRBD1. After removal of 6 bases from V and 4 bases from J, the junction contained 8 bases not matched to a gene. The CDR3 length is 15 residues. Per germline, CDR1 KGHSH and CDR2 LQKENI. This CDR3 reads CASSLTGGENQPQHF. The CDR3 nucleotides read TGTGCCAGCTCGCTCACAGGGGGAGAAAATCAGCCCCAGCATTTT.

This clone was seen once. The chain has TRBV15 and TRBJ2-7; no definite D call. V was trimmed by 0 bases and J by 6 bases, leaving 9 bases between them. CDR1 is LNHNV and CDR2 is YYDKDF in the germline V gene (reference sequence). The CDR3 consists of 13 residues. In nucleotides, the CDR3 is TGTGCCACCAGCAGAGACCACGCCGGCGAGCAGTACTTC. This encodes CATSRDHAGEQYF.

The chain employs TRBV7-3 and TRBJ2-6, with TRBD1 as a possible D gene (5 bases). Germline CDR1 and CDR2: SGHTA and FQGTGA. V lost 6 bases and J lost 3, with 12 bases in between. The CDR3 extends over 15 amino acids. The CDR3 loop is CASSPQGIGANVLTF. CDR3 sequence (DNA): TGTGCCAGCAGTCCTCAGGGAATTGGGGCCAACGTCCTGACTTTC.

The sample holds a few counts of this clone. The gene calls are TRBV27 and TRBJ2-7; weak D call: TRBD1 (5 bases). The length of the CDR3 is 13 residues. Germline values: CDR1 MNHEY, CDR2 SMNVEV (reference sequence). Trimming pared 5 bases from V and 5 bases from J, leaving 13 bases between. The CDR3 coding sequence is TGTGCCAGCAGTCGTCAGGGCAGGGACGAGCAGTACTTC. It is translated as CASSRQGRDEQYF.

The rearrangement links TRBV6-5 to TRBJ1-2, with 10 bases matching TRBD1. This CDR3 spans 15 amino acids. Germline-derived CDR1 and CDR2 are MNHEY and SVGAGI. Trimming removed 6 bases from V and 4 bases from J; junction bases left unmatched: 8. Here the CDR3 DNA reads TGTGCCAGCAGCAGCTGGACAGGGGGAAGCTATGGCTACACCTTC. Its translation: CASSSWTGGSYGYTF.